A selection of T cell receptor beta chains follows, all from one sample in a study of blood T cell repertoires in COVID-19. Measured with immunoSEQ multiplex PCR; TCRdb has only the in-frame clones, and not every one. The table has 79,000 or so clones, around 87% seen once. The sequencing input was peripheral blood. These receptors all come from a human donor in a cohort sampled during active COVID-19. Both conserved end residues are trimmed from each CDR3.

v_gene | CDR3aa
TRBV30 | AWSVRSQGGPQH
TRBV2 | ASSEPGTGNSDTEAF
TRBV19 | ASSTQWTGEAF
TRBV7-3 | ASSIEGGSGANVLT
TRBV9 | ASSVSRSLDTDTQY
TRBV6-6 | ASKPGRDTDTQY
TRBV28 | ASRQRLGGYNQPQH
TRBV7-2 | ASSPLGVAGDYEQY
TRBV6-2/TRBV6-3 | ASGPLRTSSYNEQF
TRBV20-1 | SASIPNQPQH
TRBV15 | ATQDRGGYEVGQPQH
TRBV9 | ASSAEGRSYNEQF
TRBV18 | ASSASGTAGDTQY
TRBV14 | ASSPGTSGVRAKNIQY
TRBV5-1 | ANLAGDSTDTQY
TRBV3-1/TRBV3-2 | ASSHRNTEAF
TRBV7-6 | ASSPGQETQY
TRBV30 | AWSGPSGGNTGELF
TRBV4-2 | ASSQVDRGISEQY
TRBV4-1 | ASSQDGLAGGPWVTDTQY
TRBV19 | ASSSQTTSSYNEQF
TRBV5-5 | ASGRTGQPNQPQH
TRBV19 | ASTLKEGRGAF
TRBV28 | ASSLTVTEQY
TRBV27 | ASRNRGLSYEQY
TRBV19 | ASRVRLGYGYT
TRBV28 | ASRLGGGQETQY
TRBV28 | ASSGTSGRGGI
TRBV3-1/TRBV3-2 | ASSLPRSPETQY
TRBV28 | ASSLSIQGRGAF
TRBV23-1 | ASSPKADEQY
TRBV29-1 | SVFRQGAVFGQETQY
TRBV6-2/TRBV6-3 | ASSPYRGTVNQPQH
TRBV18 | ASSPPGTNEQY
TRBV5-1 | ASSLGDRSYEQY
TRBV18 | ASSSTGGNEQY